This note documents a single T cell receptor beta chain sequence. The antigen is undetermined. This entry belongs to a study of post-analysis software for immune sequencing data. Unique molecular identifiers were built into the TCR beta cDNA libraries. TCRdb passed the PCR reads through MiXCR, listing each CDR3 protein once. The profile shows around 700,000 distinct CDR3 sequences, 55% to 70% of them singletons. Whole-study results and caveats: Pronounced co-clustering by F measure was evident among identically batched samples. Patients had higher frequencies than controls of roughly five TRBV segments, including TRBV5-6, TRBV5-1 and TRBV20-1.

This CDR3 contains 15 residues. With 2 bases removed from V and 4 bases from J, the gap between germline ends came to 14 bases. Germline V gives CDR1 MNHEY, CDR2 SVGAGI. The V and J genes are TRBV6-5 and TRBJ1-2; possible D gene TRBD1, 6 bases. The sample consisted of blood. This sequence originates from a girl aged 2 to 10 with multiple sclerosis. CDR3 nucleotide sequence: TGTGCCAGCAGTTACGGCGGGGGGCTGAGCTATGGCTACACCTTC. Encoded protein: CASSYGGGLSYGYTF.